The entry below gives a single T cell receptor (beta chain) sequence along with its context. The data originate from a study of blood T cell repertoires in COVID-19. Produced via immunoSEQ multiplex PCR; TCRdb's table is partial and in-frame only. The sample records over 300,000 clones, about 89% being singletons. The CDR3 is 12 amino acids. From germline, CDR1 is MGHDK and CDR2 SYGVNS. Trimming left V 6 bases short and J 11 bases short, with 16 bases between. The specimen sequenced was PBMCs or T cells enriched from blood (not recorded which). The chain recombines TRBV25-1 with TRBJ1-1; D call uncertain. This receptor was taken from a woman in her thirties or forties who had recovered from COVID-19. The CDR3 DNA follows: TGTGCCAGCAGCGACCTGGAACCGGAGGCTTTCTTT. Translated: CASSDLEPEAFF.